A single sample is the source of the 14 T cell receptor beta chains below, sequenced in a study of graft-versus-host responses after intestinal transplantation. This table comes from immunoSEQ multiplex PCR, and its TCRdb copy is limited to in-frame clones, with some not included. The sample contains around 30,000 clones, 85% to 95% of which appear only once. This sample comprised PBMCs, obtained approximately 66 days after intestinal transplant. The receptors here all came from a human patient who received an intestinal transplant, so some T cells may come from the graft donor.

CDR3 in DNA: TGTGCCAGCAGCCCACTGACTAGCGGACTCTCCTACGAGCAGTACTTC. Protein: CASSPLTSGLSYEQYF. V usage is TRBV11-3 and J usage is TRBJ2-7; 9 bases are a match to TRBD2. The trim removed 5 bases at V and 0 bases at J, leaving 8 bases unmatched. CDR1 is SGHNT and CDR2 is YENEEA in the germline V gene. This CDR3 is built from 16 residues.

This clone was seen just once. V is TRBV27 and J is TRBJ2-3; D is undetermined. Germline values: CDR1 MNHEY, CDR2 SMNVEV (reference sequence). The V end lost 2 bases, the J end lost 2 bases, and 11 bases lay between the germline ends. The CDR3 consists of 15 residues. CDR3 nucleotides: TGTGCCAGCAGTTTAGGTCCGTTGATCACAGATACGCAGTATTTT. This codes for CASSLGPLITDTQYF.

Comments on this clone: The junction departs from the called germline gene at one end, perhaps through a read error. The gene calls are TRBV4-1 and TRBJ1-1; unclear D gene. Germline V gene lookup returns CDR1 MGHRA and CDR2 YSYEKL. This CDR3 region has 13 residues. The CDR3 is CAGSQAENTEAFF. CDR3 nucleotide sequence: TGCGCCGGCAGCCAAGCAGAAAACACTGAAGCTTTCTTT.

This clone was picked up one time. The chain carries TRBV19 and TRBJ1-5; tentative D call: TRBD1 (5 bases). CDR3 length equals 18 residues. Germline V lookup: CDR1 LNHDA, CDR2 SQIVND (reference sequence). The V and J ends lost 5 bases and 0 bases respectively, with 20 bases between them. The CDR3 coding sequence is TGTGCCAGTAGTCCGATTGTAACAGGTGAGAATAGCAATCAGCCCCAGCATTTT. The encoded protein is CASSPIVTGENSNQPQHF.

The chain couples TRBV5-1 to TRBJ2-3; 9 bases agree with TRBD1. Looked up from germline, CDR1 is SGHRS and CDR2 is YFSETQ. The CDR3 length is 14 residues. The ends lost 4 bases at V and 4 bases at J; junction bases unmatched: 4. The CDR3 reads CASSLGQGSDTQYF. The DNA of the CDR3 is TGCGCCAGCAGCCTAGGACAGGGGTCAGATACGCAGTATTTT.

The chain joins TRBV5-1 to TRBJ2-1; D is unresolved. The V end lost 2 bases, the J end lost 2 bases, and 14 bases lay between the germline ends. The CDR3 contains 16 residues. Germline V CDR1 and CDR2: SGHRS, YFSETQ. CDR3 nucleotide sequence: TGCGCCAGCAGCTTTCACGCACCCGGACCCTACAATGAGCAGTTCTTC. Encoded protein: CASSFHAPGPYNEQFF.

This clone was found once. The chain combines TRBV10-2 with TRBJ2-3; 7 bases map to TRBD2. The CDR3 is 16 amino acids. Germline V gives CDR1 WSHSY, CDR2 SAAADI. V was clipped by 7 bases and J by 0 bases; unmatched bases: 10. The chain's CDR3 is CASTTLSGTSTDTQYF. CDR3 DNA: TGCGCCAGCACCACATTGAGCGGGACTAGCACAGATACGCAGTATTTT.

The chain employs TRBV27 and TRBJ1-4; D is possibly TRBD1 (6 bases). Germline V lookup: CDR1 MNHEY, CDR2 SMNVEV (reference sequence). V was shortened by 3 bases and J by 11 bases, with 10 bases between the two germline ends. CDR3 length: 12 residues. CDR3 sequence (DNA): TGTGCCAGCAGTTTGACAGGCGGGAAACTGTTTTTT. Its protein is CASSLTGGKLFF.

The chain joins TRBV6-6 to TRBJ1-1, with 8 bases aligning to TRBD1. The CDR3 spans 15 residues. The germline CDR1 and CDR2 sequences are MNHNY and SVGAGI (reference sequence). V trimming: 6 bases; J trimming: 5 bases; junction bases outside the gene matches: 11. Here the CDR3 reads CASRTLRGRWTEAFF. In nucleotides, the CDR3 is TGTGCCAGCAGGACCCTCAGGGGGCGGTGGACTGAAGCTTTCTTT.

The rearrangement joins TRBV10-1 to TRBJ1-5, with a tentative D call TRBD1 (6 bases). CDR1 and CDR2 from the germline V gene are WNHNN and SYGVQD (reference sequence). Trimming cost V 6 bases and J 5 bases, with 20 bases left between them. This CDR3 comprises 16 residues. CDR3 DNA: TGCGCCAGCAGCAACATCCCCGGGGGCTGGGATCAGCCCCAGCATTTT. Protein: CASSNIPGGWDQPQHF.

J is TRBJ2-5 and V is TRBV4-2, with D perhaps matching TRBD1 or TRBD2 (6 bases each). The V end lost 0 bases, the J end lost 7 bases, and 15 bases lay between the germline ends. Germline CDR1 and CDR2: LGHNA and YNFKEQ. The CDR3 spans 15 residues. The CDR3: CASSQDSPEGGTQYF. CDR3 nucleotide sequence: TGTGCCAGCAGCCAAGATTCGCCGGAGGGGGGGACCCAGTACTTC.

The chain carries TRBV5-6 and TRBJ2-2, with TRBD2 matching over 15 bases. The CDR3 runs to 16 residues. From germline, CDR1 is SGHDT and CDR2 YYEEEE. With 3 bases clipped from V and 4 bases from J, the junction kept 1 base outside the gene matches. The CDR3 spells CASSWGLAGGTGELFF. CDR3 coding DNA: TGTGCCAGCAGCTGGGGACTAGCGGGAGGCACCGGGGAGCTGTTTTTT.

The J gene is TRBJ1-2, the V gene TRBV27, with TRBD1 as a possible D gene (5 bases). Germline V gene sequence: CDR1 MNHEY, CDR2 SMNVEV (reference sequence). The V gene lost 8 bases and the J gene lost 6 bases, with 13 bases spanning the gap. CDR3 length equals 12 residues. In DNA form, the CDR3 reads TGTGCCAGCTCGACGACGGGGGATGGCTACACCTTC. Its translation: CASSTTGDGYTF.

The chain is built from TRBV21-1 and TRBJ2-7; the listed D gene, TRBD2, was not tested against the DNA. TRBV21-1 is designated a pseudogene. There are 14 residues in the CDR3. The CDR3 DNA reads as TGTGCCAGCAGCAAGGAGGGGATTCTCTACGAGCAGTACTTC. It encodes CASSKEGILYEQYF.